This is a list of T cell receptor beta chains from one sample in a study of blood T cell repertoires in COVID-19. TCRdb keeps only in-frame clones here, not all; method: immunoSEQ multiplex PCR. The table shows about 87,000 clones, with 70% to 85% occurring only once. The sequenced sample was peripheral blood. These TCRs come from a woman aged 45 to 65 with acute or convalescent COVID-19. CDR3s include the opening cysteine and the closing phenylalanine or tryptophan. The D gene is left open where the match is weak. Clone sizes are given selectively: once, few, many, or a class where the clone is expanded.

13	TRBV18	-	TRBJ1-1	-	TGTGCCAGCTCACCGGGCCTCAACACTGAAGCTTTCTTT	CASSPGLNTEAFF
17	TRBV28	few	TRBJ2-2	TRBD2	TGTGCCAGCAGTAAGACTAGCGGGGGCGCGAACACCGGGGAGCTGTTTTTT	CASSKTSGGANTGELFF
16	TRBV4-2	few	TRBJ2-2	TRBD2	TGTGCCAGCAGCCAAGGGAATAGCGGGGGCGCCGGGGAGCTGTTTTTT	CASSQGNSGGAGELFF
14	TRBV3-1/TRBV3-2	-	TRBJ2-5	TRBD1	TGTGCCAGCAGCTACCGGACAGGGCAAGAGACCCAGTACTTC	CASSYRTGQETQYF
14	TRBV5-4	-	TRBJ1-1	TRBD1	TGTGCCAGCAGCCCGAGGACAGGGGATAGTGAAGCTTTCTTT	CASSPRTGDSEAFF
14	TRBV15	-	TRBJ2-1	TRBD1	TGTGCCACCAGCATCAGGGGGACATACAATGAGCAGTTCTTC	CATSIRGTYNEQFF
17	TRBV7-2	-	TRBJ2-1	TRBD2	TGTGCCAGCAGCCTCCTCGGGTGGCGGGGGGGGAACAATGAGCAGTTCTTC	CASSLLGWRGGNNEQFF
14	TRBV19	-	TRBJ1-3	-	TGTGCCAGTAGCCCCTATGTCTCTGGAAACACCATATATTTT	CASSPYVSGNTIYF
14	TRBV5-4	-	TRBJ2-1	TRBD2	TGTGCCAGCAGGTTCGGGACTAGCAGGAATGAGCAGTTCTTC	CASRFGTSRNEQFF
16	TRBV19	-	TRBJ1-3	-	TGTGCCAGTACCCCCCGACGGGGGGGCTCTGGAAACACCATATATTTT	CASTPRRGGSGNTIYF
15	TRBV9	few	TRBJ1-1	-	TGTGCCAGCAGCGTAGTGGAGGGATTGAACACTGAAGCTTTCTTT	CASSVVEGLNTEAFF
15	TRBV7-2	few	TRBJ1-5	-	TGTGCCAGCAGTCTATTCAGGGGTAGCAATCAGCCCCAGCATTTT	CASSLFRGSNQPQHF
13	TRBV5-6	-	TRBJ1-1	-	TGTGCCAGCAGCTTGATCAGGGGCACTGAAGCTTTCTTT	CASSLIRGTEAFF
13	TRBV11-3	-	TRBJ1-2	TRBD1	TGTGCCAGCAGCTTAGGCACAGGGGTAGGCTACACCTTC	CASSLGTGVGYTF
16	TRBV7-2	-	TRBJ1-2	TRBD1	TGTGCCAGCAGCTCAATACCTGGACAGGGGATCGGTGGCTACACCTTC	CASSSIPGQGIGGYTF
14	TRBV28	few	TRBJ1-1	TRBD1	TGTGCCAGCAGGGGACAGGGGCGATACAGGCAAGCTTTCTTT	CASRGQGRYRQAFF
15	TRBV27	-	TRBJ2-3	TRBD1	TGTGCCAGCAGTTTAGTCGGACAGGGGGATGATACGCAGTATTTT	CASSLVGQGDDTQYF
17	TRBV10-3	-	TRBJ1-2	TRBD1	TGTGCCACGGCAGAAAACACAGGGGTTACCTCTCTTTATGGCTACACCTTC	CATAENTGVTSLYGYTF